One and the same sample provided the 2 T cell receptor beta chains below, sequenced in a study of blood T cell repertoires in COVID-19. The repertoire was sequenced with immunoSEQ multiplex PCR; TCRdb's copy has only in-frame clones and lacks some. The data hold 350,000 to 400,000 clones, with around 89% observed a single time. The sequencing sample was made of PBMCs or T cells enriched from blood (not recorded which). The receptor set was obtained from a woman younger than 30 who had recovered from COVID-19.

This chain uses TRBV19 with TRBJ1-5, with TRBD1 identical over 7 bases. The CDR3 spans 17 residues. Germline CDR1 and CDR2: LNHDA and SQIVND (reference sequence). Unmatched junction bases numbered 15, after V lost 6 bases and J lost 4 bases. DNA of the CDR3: TGTGCCAGTAGCCTTAGACCTACAGGGGTAGGGAATCAGCCCCAGCATTTT. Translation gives CASSLRPTGVGNQPQHF.

In nucleotides, the CDR3 is TGTGCCAGCAGAGGGCGACTAGCGGGGGCCGAGCAGTACTTC. The encoded protein is CASRGRLAGAEQYF. The chain uses TRBV2 and TRBJ2-7; 12 bases map to TRBD2. Losses at the gene ends were 6 bases for V and 6 bases for J; bases not matched to a gene: 6. Germline CDR1 reads SNHLY; CDR2 reads FYNNEI. The CDR3 runs to 14 residues.